This TCR beta chain derives from a study of T cell responses to AZD1222 COVID-19 vaccine. Assay: immunoSEQ multiplex PCR; the TCRdb copy retains only in-frame clones and omits some. The table records more than 150,000 clones, roughly nine tenths of them present only once. Overall study findings and caveats: Baseline testing showed seropositivity in only 6 or 7 AZD1222 recipients.

Regarding this clone: Its target is unknown.

Second doses were pooled across both intervals (about 4 or about 12 weeks). The CDR3 contains 13 residues. Germline loops: CDR1 ENHRY, CDR2 SYGVKD. V gave up 3 bases and J gave up 8 bases, with 13 bases separating them. This specimen was peripheral blood, taken 28 days after the second AZD1222 dose. This clonotype was sampled from an adult who received the AZD1222 COVID-19 vaccine. The rearrangement joins TRBV10-3 to TRBJ1-2; a possible D gene is TRBD1 (5 bases). CDR3 in amino acids: CAISESGDWGYTF. In DNA form, the CDR3 reads TGTGCCATCAGTGAATCTGGGGACTGGGGCTACACCTTC.